This TCR beta chain was retrieved from a study of blood T cell repertoires in COVID-19. About the research overall: Whether acute or convalescent, the COVID-19 samples came from the United States, Italy and Spain. T cells, B-cell-depleted T cells, or PBMCs provided the cDNA or gDNA that served as material.

Per the germline V gene, CDR1 is SEHNR and CDR2 is FQNEAQ (reference sequence). The V gene lost 2 bases and the J gene lost 1 base, with 3 bases spanning the gap. The CDR3 length is 13 residues. This clone was counted only a few times. Other DNA sequences in this specimen translate into the identical CDR3. TCRdb keeps only in-frame clones here, not all; method: immunoSEQ multiplex PCR. The top ten hold over 2% of the sample, which has about 220,000 clones, 75% to 85% seen once. What was sequenced was peripheral blood. This rearrangement joins TRBV7-9 to TRBJ2-1; D gene uncertain. This TCR derives from a middle-aged man who had recovered from COVID-19. CDR3: CASSLTSYNEQFF. The CDR3 nucleotides read TGTGCCAGCAGCTTAACTTCCTACAATGAGCAGTTCTTC.